This record concerns one TCR beta chain sequence. The V and J ends lost 1 base and 5 bases, in that order; junction bases with no gene match: 5. The CDR3 extends over 15 amino acids. CDR1 is SGHRS and CDR2 is YFSETQ in the germline V gene. In the source study's methods: Cell counts per sample came from amplifying reference gene primers. Measured with immunoSEQ multiplex PCR; TCRdb has only the in-frame clones, and not every one. The DNA was the basis for D and trimming; V, J and clone size are from that table. The sample comprises some 160,000 clones, 60% to 80% of which are singletons, and over 6.5% rests with the top ten. The entry originates in a study of blood T cell repertoires in COVID-19. Whole-study context: Specimens from acute and convalescent COVID-19 originated in the United States, Italy and Spain. T cells, B-cell-depleted T cells, or PBMCs provided the cDNA or gDNA that served as material.

This TCR was sampled from a man aged 45-65 years with active or convalescent COVID-19. Sequenced: peripheral blood. The chain carries TRBV5-1 and TRBJ2-2; TRBD1 aligns across 7 bases. CDR3 residues: CASSLSRGRTGELFF. Written as DNA, the CDR3 is TGCGCCAGCAGCTTGTCCAGGGGGAGAACCGGGGAGCTGTTTTTT.